The clone carrying this T cell receptor beta chain was observed many times. The antigen is undetermined. Each TCR beta library was made by quantitative 5'-RACE that incorporated molecular barcodes. MiXCR, run by TCRdb on the 5' RACE reads, gives a single entry per CDR3 protein. In the table there are around 210,000 distinct CDR3 sequences, 8% to 9% of which are singletons. The record originates from a study of CD8 T cells in ankylosing spondylitis. Study-wide points: Disease-associated clonotypes exhibited CD8+ identity and were relatively infrequent in peripheral blood. Significant enrichment of disease-linked clones was reported in matched ankylosing spondylitis synovial fluid. Roughly eight highly homologous variants made up a TCR beta motif that seemed to typify ankylosing spondylitis blood.

The CDR3 covers 13 residues. CDR1 is MNHNS, CDR2 SASEGT, per germline. Trimming stripped 4 bases from V and 9 bases from J, with 10 bases between. Source material: blood, either unsorted or a sorted T cell fraction (not recorded which). This sequence was found in a female donor with ankylosing spondylitis or in good health (not recorded which). The V and J genes are TRBV6-1 and TRBJ1-6; D is unresolved. DNA for the CDR3: TGTGCCAGCAGTGTCCCGCACCGTTCACCCCTCCACTTT. Encoded protein: CASSVPHRSPLHF.